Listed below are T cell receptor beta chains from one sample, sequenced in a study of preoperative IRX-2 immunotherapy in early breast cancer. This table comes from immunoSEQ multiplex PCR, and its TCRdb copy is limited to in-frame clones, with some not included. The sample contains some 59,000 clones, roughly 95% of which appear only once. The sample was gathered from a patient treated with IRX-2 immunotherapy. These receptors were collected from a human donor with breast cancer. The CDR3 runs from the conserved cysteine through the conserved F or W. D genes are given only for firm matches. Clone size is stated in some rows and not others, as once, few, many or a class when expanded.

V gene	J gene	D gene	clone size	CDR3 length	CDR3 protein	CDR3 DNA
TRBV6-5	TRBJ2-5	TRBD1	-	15	CASNPRDRVVETQYF	TGTGCCAGCAACCCCAGGGACAGGGTGGTGGAGACCCAGTACTTC
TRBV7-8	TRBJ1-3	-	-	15	CASSSQDWVGNTIYF	TGTGCCAGCAGCTCGCAAGACTGGGTTGGAAACACCATATATTTT
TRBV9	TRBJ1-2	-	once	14	CASSIHETSYGYTF	TGTGCCAGCAGCATCCACGAGACGAGCTATGGCTACACCTTC
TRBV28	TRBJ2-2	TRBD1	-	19	CASSLWQRLGQGNPGELFF	TGTGCCAGCAGTTTATGGCAGAGGTTGGGACAGGGAAACCCCGGGGAGCTGTTTTTT
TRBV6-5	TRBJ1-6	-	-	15	CASSLGGFRNSPLHF	TGTGCCAGCAGTCTAGGGGGATTCAGGAATTCACCCCTCCACTTT
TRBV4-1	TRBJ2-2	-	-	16	CASSQVVSGNTGELFF	TGCGCCAGCAGCCAAGTAGTAAGCGGGAACACCGGGGAGCTGTTTTTT
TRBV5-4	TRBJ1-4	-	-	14	CASSLTPQGEKLFF	TGTGCCAGCAGCTTGACCCCGCAAGGAGAAAAACTGTTTTTT
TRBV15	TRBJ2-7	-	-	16	CATSRQRWTPGVEQYF	TGTGCCACCAGCAGACAAAGGTGGACTCCCGGGGTCGAGCAGTACTTC
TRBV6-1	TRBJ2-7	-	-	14	CASIPRWGPYEQYF	TGTGCCAGTATTCCTCGGTGGGGACCCTACGAGCAGTACTTC
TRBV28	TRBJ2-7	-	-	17	CASSSGSAGFKRHEQYF	TGTGCCAGCAGTTCAGGAAGCGCCGGATTCAAGCGCCACGAGCAGTACTTC
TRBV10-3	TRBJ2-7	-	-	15	CAVYPLQGFGYEQYF	TGTGCCGTCTACCCTCTACAGGGATTTGGCTACGAGCAGTACTTC
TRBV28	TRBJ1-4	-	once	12	CASSSPGEKLFF	TGTGCCAGCAGTTCGCCGGGGGAAAAACTGTTTTTT
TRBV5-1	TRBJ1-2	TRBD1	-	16	CASSLEGHRTGYGYTF	TGCGCCAGCAGCTTGGAAGGTCATCGGACAGGGTATGGCTACACCTTC
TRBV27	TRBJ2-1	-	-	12	CASSFGVNEQFF	TGTGCCAGCAGTTTTGGAGTCAATGAGCAGTTCTTC
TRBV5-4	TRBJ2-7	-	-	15	CASSWDYVDGYEQYF	TGTGCCAGCAGCTGGGATTACGTTGACGGGTACGAGCAGTACTTC
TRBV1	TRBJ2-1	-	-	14	CTSSPRGGNNEQFF	TGCACCAGCAGCCCTCGGGGGGGCAACAATGAGCAGTTCTTC
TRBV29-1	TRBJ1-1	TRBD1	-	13	CSVFSPGQKKAFF	TGCAGCGTTTTCTCTCCGGGACAGAAAAAAGCTTTCTTT
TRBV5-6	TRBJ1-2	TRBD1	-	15	CASSLGGTASYGYTF	TGTGCCAGCAGCCTGGGTGGGACAGCATCCTATGGCTACACCTTC
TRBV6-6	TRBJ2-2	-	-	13	CASRTDRTGELFF	TGTGCCAGCAGGACAGATCGTACCGGGGAGCTGTTTTTT
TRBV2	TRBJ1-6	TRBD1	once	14	CASSVTGPNSPLHF	TGTGCCAGCAGCGTGACAGGGCCGAATTCACCCCTCCACTTT
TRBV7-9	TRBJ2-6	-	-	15	CASSFPSSGANVLTF	TGTGCCAGCAGCTTCCCTAGCTCTGGGGCCAACGTCCTGACTTTC
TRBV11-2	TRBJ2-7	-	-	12	CASSFWGREQYF	TGTGCCAGCAGCTTTTGGGGACGCGAGCAGTACTTC
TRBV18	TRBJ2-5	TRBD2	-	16	CASSPPTGGKRETQYF	TGTGCCAGCTCACCACCGACGGGGGGAAAGCGTGAGACCCAGTACTTC
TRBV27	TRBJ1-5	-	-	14	CASGPLGGNQPQHF	TGTGCCAGCGGCCCCCTGGGGGGCAATCAGCCCCAGCATTTT
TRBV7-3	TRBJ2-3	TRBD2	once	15	CASSPTGLLTDTQYF	TGTGCCAGCAGTCCTACGGGACTACTCACAGATACGCAGTATTTT
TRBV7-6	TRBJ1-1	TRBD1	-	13	CASSLGQSTEAFF	TGTGCCAGCAGCTTGGGACAGAGCACTGAAGCTTTCTTT
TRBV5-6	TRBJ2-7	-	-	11	CASSLKYEQYF	TGTGCCAGCAGCTTGAAGTACGAGCAGTACTTC
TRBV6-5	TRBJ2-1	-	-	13	CASSRGPVHEQFF	TGTGCCAGCAGCCGGGGGCCCGTGCATGAGCAGTTCTTC
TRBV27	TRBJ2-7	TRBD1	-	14	CASSLRDRDGEQYF	TGTGCCAGCAGTCTAAGGGACAGGGATGGCGAGCAGTACTTC
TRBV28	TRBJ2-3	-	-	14	CASSSLGGTDTQYF	TGTGCCAGCAGTTCTTTGGGGGGAACAGATACGCAGTATTTT
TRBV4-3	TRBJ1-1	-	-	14	CASSQDYLNTEAFF	TGCGCCAGCAGCCAAGACTACTTGAACACTGAAGCTTTCTTT
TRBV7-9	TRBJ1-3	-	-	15	CASRPPGSSGNTIYF	TGTGCCAGCAGACCCCCGGGATCCTCTGGAAACACCATATATTTT
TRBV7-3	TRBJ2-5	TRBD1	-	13	CASSLNRGETQYF	TGTGCCAGCAGCTTAAACAGGGGGGAGACCCAGTACTTC
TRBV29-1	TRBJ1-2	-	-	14	CSVERSVVFYGYTF	TGCAGCGTTGAACGTTCAGTGGTTTTCTATGGCTACACCTTC
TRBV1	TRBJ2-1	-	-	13	CTQREKTCNEQFF	TGCACCCAGCGGGAGAAAACGTGTAATGAGCAGTTCTTC